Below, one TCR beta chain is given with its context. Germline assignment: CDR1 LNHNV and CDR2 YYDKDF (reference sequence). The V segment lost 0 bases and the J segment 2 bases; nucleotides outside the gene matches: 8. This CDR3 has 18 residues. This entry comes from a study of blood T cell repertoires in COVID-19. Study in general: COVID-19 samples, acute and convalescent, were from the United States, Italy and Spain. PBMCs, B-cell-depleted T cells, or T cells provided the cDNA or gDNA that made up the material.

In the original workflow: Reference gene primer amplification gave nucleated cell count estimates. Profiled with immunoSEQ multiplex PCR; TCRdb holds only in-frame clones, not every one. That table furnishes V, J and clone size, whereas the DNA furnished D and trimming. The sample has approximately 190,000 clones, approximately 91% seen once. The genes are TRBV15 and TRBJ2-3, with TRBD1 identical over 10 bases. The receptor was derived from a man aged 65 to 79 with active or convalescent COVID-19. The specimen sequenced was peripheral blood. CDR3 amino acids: CATSRDRLDRGHTDTQYF. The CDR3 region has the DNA TGTGCCACCAGCAGAGATCGGTTAGACAGGGGGCACACAGATACGCAGTATTTT.